A selection of T cell receptor beta chains follows, all from one sample in a study of cytomegalovirus exposure and HLA in healthy donors. Profiled with immunoSEQ multiplex PCR; TCRdb holds only in-frame clones, not every one. This sample carries about 110,000 clones, around 95% of them seen once, and the ten largest clones take roughly 0.67%. The sequencing sample was made of PBMCs. The receptors shown here come from a woman aged 18-35 years in good health and CMV-seronegative. Both conserved end residues are part of each CDR3. The order of the fields is clone size, J gene, D gene, V gene, CDR3 protein, CDR3 DNA. The D gene is left open where the match is weak. Only part of the rows carry a size: once, few, many, or a class if the clone is expanded.

>once|TRBJ2-3|.|TRBV4-1
CASSQWDTSTDTQYF
TGCGCCAGCAGCCAGTGGGACACTAGCACAGATACGCAGTATTTT
>.|TRBJ2-3|.|TRBV5-1
CASSLAPGALDTQYF
TGCGCCAGCAGCTTGGCTCCTGGGGCCCTAGATACGCAGTATTTT
>.|TRBJ2-3|TRBD1|TRBV28
CASSLATGTGASDTQYF
TGTGCCAGCAGTTTAGCAACCGGGACAGGGGCGTCAGATACGCAGTATTTT
>.|TRBJ2-1|TRBD2|TRBV7-6
CASSATRGGVSYNEQFF
TGTGCCAGCAGCGCCACTCGCGGGGGGGTTTCCTACAATGAGCAGTTCTTC
>once|TRBJ1-1|TRBD1|TRBV30
CAWKSTGEDFF
TGTGCCTGGAAGTCGACAGGGGAGGATTTCTTT
>.|TRBJ2-3|TRBD2|TRBV9
CASSVAGGGGTDTQYF
TGTGCCAGCAGCGTAGCGGGCGGGGGGGGCACAGATACGCAGTATTTT
>.|TRBJ2-7|.|TRBV21-1
CASTFPTSGGSSSYEQYF
TGTGCCAGCACCTTCCCGACTAGCGGGGGGTCGAGCTCCTACGAGCAGTACTTC
>once|TRBJ1-5|.|TRBV10-3
CAINSGLNQPQHF
TGTGCCATCAACTCGGGACTCAATCAGCCCCAGCATTTT
>.|TRBJ1-1|.|TRBV7-2
CATLPGSLDTEAFF
TGTGCCACCCTCCCAGGGTCTTTGGACACTGAAGCTTTCTTT
>.|TRBJ2-1|TRBD1|TRBV6-5
CASRKGGQWPNEQFF
TGTGCCAGCCGGAAAGGGGGACAGTGGCCGAATGAGCAGTTCTTC
>.|TRBJ2-1|TRBD2|TRBV27
CASSSGGIYNEQFF
TGTGCCAGCAGTAGCGGGGGAATCTACAATGAGCAGTTCTTC
>.|TRBJ2-1|.|TRBV5-1
CASSFVSGNEQFF
TGCGCCAGCAGCTTTGTATCGGGGAATGAGCAGTTCTTC
>.|TRBJ2-7|TRBD1|TRBV18
CASSMDRSSYEQYF
TGTGCCAGCTCAATGGACAGGAGCTCCTACGAGCAGTACTTC
>.|TRBJ2-2|TRBD1|TRBV5-4
CASSWDRELTGELFF
TGTGCCAGCAGCTGGGACAGGGAGCTCACCGGGGAGCTGTTTTTT
>.|TRBJ2-5|.|TRBV5-6
CASLGRSGETQYF
TGTGCCAGCTTAGGACGGTCAGGGGAGACCCAGTACTTC
>.|TRBJ2-7|.|TRBV4-1
CASSQEASYEQYF
TGCGCCAGCAGCCAAGAAGCAAGCTACGAGCAGTACTTC
>.|TRBJ1-6|.|TRBV7-9
CASSLQSNSPLHF
TGTGCCAGCAGCTTGCAGTCTAATTCACCCCTCCACTTT
>.|TRBJ2-1|.|TRBV4-2
CASSRAVSSYNEQFF
TGTGCCAGCAGCCGAGCGGTGAGCTCCTACAATGAGCAGTTCTTC
>once|TRBJ1-2|.|TRBV7-9
CASSLASQGNGYTF
TGTGCCAGCAGCTTAGCTTCCCAGGGGAATGGCTACACCTTC
>once|TRBJ2-3|TRBD2|TRBV27
CASSLGPGGTDTQYF
TGTGCCAGCAGTTTAGGCCCCGGGGGGACAGATACGCAGTATTTT
>.|TRBJ2-1|TRBD2|TRBV2
CASSPTSGPTGEQFF
TGTGCCAGCAGTCCCACTAGCGGGCCCACCGGGGAGCAGTTCTTC
>.|TRBJ2-7|TRBD1|TRBV27
CASSSIPGQGGHEQYF
TGTGCCAGCAGTTCGATACCGGGACAGGGCGGCCACGAGCAGTACTTC
>.|TRBJ1-1|.|TRBV27
CASSSDLMNTEAFF
TGTGCCAGCAGCTCAGATTTGATGAACACTGAAGCTTTCTTT
>.|TRBJ2-1|TRBD1|TRBV13
CASSPLGQGAYNEQFF
TGTGCCAGCAGCCCCCTCGGACAGGGGGCCTACAATGAGCAGTTCTTC
>.|TRBJ2-7|TRBD1|TRBV7-9
CASSRSGGGLGEQYF
TGTGCCAGCAGTCGATCAGGGGGTGGGTTGGGCGAGCAGTACTTC
>once|TRBJ1-4|.|TRBV6-5
CASSWGHPNEKLFF
TGTGCCAGCAGTTGGGGACACCCTAATGAAAAACTGTTTTTT
>once|TRBJ1-4|.|TRBV28
CASSSSGLPAEKLFF
TGTGCCAGCAGTTCTTCCGGACTACCCGCCGAAAAACTGTTTTTT
>few|TRBJ1-6|TRBD1|TRBV20-1
CSAGQGRPLHF
TGCAGTGCTGGACAGGGAAGGCCCCTCCACTTT
>.|TRBJ2-7|TRBD1|TRBV19
CASVGQAPSYEQYF
TGTGCCAGTGTAGGACAGGCCCCCTCCTACGAGCAGTACTTC
>.|TRBJ2-3|.|TRBV7-2
CASSLTRVPDTQYF
TGTGCCAGCAGCTTAACCCGGGTTCCAGATACGCAGTATTTT
>.|TRBJ1-4|.|TRBV27
CASSRVATNEKLFF
TGTGCCAGCAGTCGGGTTGCAACTAATGAAAAACTGTTTTTT
>.|TRBJ2-7|TRBD1|TRBV6-5
CASSYNRGTYEQYF
TGTGCCAGCAGTTACAACAGGGGCACCTACGAGCAGTACTTC
>.|TRBJ1-5|.|TRBV6-5
CASSLGPGGYQPQHF
TGTGCCAGCAGTCTCGGGCCTGGGGGGTATCAGCCCCAGCATTTT
>.|TRBJ1-1|.|TRBV6-6
CASSLRGNTEAFF
TGTGCCAGCAGTTTAAGAGGGAACACTGAAGCTTTCTTT
>.|TRBJ1-5|TRBD1|TRBV2
CASSVGLDRGMDSNQPQHF
TGTGCCAGCAGTGTTGGTCTCGACAGGGGTATGGATAGCAATCAGCCCCAGCATTTT
>.|TRBJ2-3|TRBD1|TRBV7-3
CASSGTGVDTQYF
TGTGCCAGCAGCGGAACAGGGGTAGATACGCAGTATTTT
>.|TRBJ2-5|TRBD1|TRBV27
CASSLSGTGLGRETQYF
TGTGCCAGCAGTTTATCGGGGACAGGGCTCGGGAGAGAGACCCAGTACTTC
>.|TRBJ2-7|TRBD1|TRBV5-4
CASSEGQFEQYF
TGTGCCAGCAGCGAGGGACAGTTCGAGCAGTACTTC
>.|TRBJ2-1|TRBD2|TRBV4-1
CASSQVWAGGVHNEQFF
TGCGCCAGCAGCCAAGTGTGGGCGGGGGGGGTTCACAATGAGCAGTTCTTC
>.|TRBJ2-7|TRBD1|TRBV13
CASSYQLRDRYSYEQYF
TGTGCCAGCAGCTACCAACTCCGGGACAGGTATTCCTACGAGCAGTACTTC
>.|TRBJ1-2|.|TRBV7-2
CASSLGGFSTSYGYTF
TGTGCCAGCAGCTTAGGAGGGTTCTCCACTTCCTACGGCTACACCTTC
>.|TRBJ2-3|.|TRBV6-6
CASSYGPGTDTQYF
TGTGCCAGCAGTTACGGACCGGGAACAGATACGCAGTATTTT
>.|TRBJ2-1|.|TRBV28
CASSLEQVSNEQFF
TGTGCCAGCAGTTTAGAACAGGTATCGAATGAGCAGTTCTTC
>.|TRBJ2-7|.|TRBV27
CASSLSPVNYEQYF
TGTGCCAGCAGTTTATCGCCAGTGAACTACGAGCAGTACTTC
>.|TRBJ2-3|.|TRBV11-2
CASSGRVDTQYF
TGTGCCAGCAGCGGGCGGGTAGATACGCAGTATTTT
>.|TRBJ1-2|.|TRBV18
CASSPGQGNGGYTF
TGTGCCAGCTCACCAGGTCAGGGGAACGGGGGCTACACCTTC
>.|TRBJ2-7|.|TRBV4-3
CASSQDPSAGYEQYF
TGCGCCAGCAGCCAGGACCCTAGCGCTGGCTACGAGCAGTACTTC
>.|TRBJ2-7|TRBD1|TRBV15
CATSRVSGQGIDEQYF
TGTGCCACCAGCAGAGTCAGTGGACAGGGGATCGACGAGCAGTACTTC
>.|TRBJ2-7|TRBD1|TRBV6-9
CASSSRRRDRGRSREQYF
TGTGCCAGCAGTTCACGCCGAAGGGACAGGGGAAGGAGTCGCGAGCAGTACTTC
>.|TRBJ2-3|TRBD2|TRBV9
CASSATAGTQYF
TGTGCCAGCAGCGCGACAGCGGGGACGCAGTATTTT
>.|TRBJ1-1|.|TRBV2
CASSGWATGRNTEAFF
TGTGCCAGCAGTGGGTGGGCAACAGGCAGGAACACTGAAGCTTTCTTT
>.|TRBJ1-5|.|TRBV19
CASSILAKSNQPQHF
.
>.|TRBJ2-7|.|TRBV6-5
CASSSRSSSYEQYF
TGTGCCAGCAGTTCTCGGTCGAGCTCCTACGAGCAGTACTTC
>once|TRBJ2-7|.|TRBV7-9
CASSPVLSYEQYF
TGTGCCAGCAGCCCAGTTTTGTCCTACGAGCAGTACTTC